This TCR beta chain comes out of a study of beta chain features in type 1 diabetes. Study-level points and caveats: TCRB CDR3s from Type 1 diabetes patients were moderately but significantly shorter in all four CD4+ subsets.

For this clone: Antigen specificity is unknown.

cDNA synthesis used the whole RNA isolate, giving expressed TCRB sequences. The assay was immunoSEQ multiplex PCR, and TCRdb's table has in-frame clones only and misses some. The data hold approximately 280,000 clones, with about 15% observed a single time. J lost 6 bases, V lost 6 bases, and 5 bases had no gene match. The CDR3 loop spans 15 amino acids. Germline V gives CDR1 WSHSY, CDR2 SAAADI. This sequence originates from a man aged 18-30 years with type 1 diabetes. The sample consisted of naive CD4+ T cells from blood. This sequence joins TRBV10-2 and TRBJ2-1; TRBD2 agrees at 13 bases. As DNA, the CDR3 is TGCGCCAGCAGACCGGGACTAGCGGGGATCAATGAGCAGTTCTTC. Protein: CASRPGLAGINEQFF.